The clone carrying this T cell receptor beta chain has just one count. This entry belongs to a study of T cell changes during pregnancy in multiple sclerosis. The protocol was immunoSEQ multiplex PCR, while the TCRdb copy is restricted to in-frame clones and leaves out a portion. The table lists approximately 110,000 clones, approximately 90% of them singletons. Per the germline V gene, CDR1 is KGHSH and CDR2 is LQKENI. CDR3 length equals 15 residues. With 2 bases removed from V and 2 bases from J, the gap between germline ends came to 13 bases. The source was peripheral blood, collected in the third trimester of pregnancy. The chain couples TRBV18 to TRBJ2-7, with a tentative D call TRBD1 (6 bases). This clonotype was sampled from a female donor with multiple sclerosis, enrolled in a pregnancy study. In DNA, the CDR3 is TGTGCCAGCTCACCAGGGCAGGGGACCCCCTACGAGCAGTACTTC. It is translated as CASSPGQGTPYEQYF.